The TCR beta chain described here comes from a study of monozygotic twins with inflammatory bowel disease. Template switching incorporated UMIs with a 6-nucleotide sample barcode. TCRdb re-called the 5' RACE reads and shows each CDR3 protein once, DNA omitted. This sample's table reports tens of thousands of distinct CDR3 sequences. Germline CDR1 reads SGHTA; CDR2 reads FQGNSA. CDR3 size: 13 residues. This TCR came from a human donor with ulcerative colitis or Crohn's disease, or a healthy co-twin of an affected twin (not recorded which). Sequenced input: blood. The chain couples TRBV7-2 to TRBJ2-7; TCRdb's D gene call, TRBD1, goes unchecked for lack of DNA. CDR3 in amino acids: CASSFPWADEQYF.